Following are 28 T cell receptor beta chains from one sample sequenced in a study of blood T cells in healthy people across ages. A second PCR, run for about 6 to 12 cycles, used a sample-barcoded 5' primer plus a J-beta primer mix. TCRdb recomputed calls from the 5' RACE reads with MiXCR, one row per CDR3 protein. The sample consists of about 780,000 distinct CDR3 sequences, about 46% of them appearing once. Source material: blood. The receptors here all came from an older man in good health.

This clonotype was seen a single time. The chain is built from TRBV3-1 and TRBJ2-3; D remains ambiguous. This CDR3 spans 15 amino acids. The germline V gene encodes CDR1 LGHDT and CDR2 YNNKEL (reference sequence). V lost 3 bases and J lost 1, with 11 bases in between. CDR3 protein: CASSHLDLGTDTQYF. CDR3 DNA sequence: TGTGCCAGCAGCCATCTCGACTTGGGCACAGATACGCAGTATTTT.

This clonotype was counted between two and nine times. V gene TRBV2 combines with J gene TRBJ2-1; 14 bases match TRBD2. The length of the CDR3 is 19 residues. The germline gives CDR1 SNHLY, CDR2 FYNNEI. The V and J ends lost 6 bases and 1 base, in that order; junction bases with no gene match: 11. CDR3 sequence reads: CASRREGLAGGLSYNEQFF. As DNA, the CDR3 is TGTGCCAGCAGAAGAGAAGGACTAGCGGGAGGCCTATCCTACAATGAGCAGTTCTTC.

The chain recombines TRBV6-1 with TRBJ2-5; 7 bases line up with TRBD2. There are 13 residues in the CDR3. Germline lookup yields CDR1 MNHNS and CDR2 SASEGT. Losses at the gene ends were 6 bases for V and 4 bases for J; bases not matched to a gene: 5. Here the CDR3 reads CASSRGVGETQYF. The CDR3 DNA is TGTGCCAGCAGCCGGGGGGTTGGAGAGACCCAGTACTTC.

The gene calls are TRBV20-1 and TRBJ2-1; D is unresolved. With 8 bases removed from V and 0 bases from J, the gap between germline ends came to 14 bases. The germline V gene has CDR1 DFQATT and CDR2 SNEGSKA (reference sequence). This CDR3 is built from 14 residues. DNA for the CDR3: TGCAGTTCCGATGCCTCTAACTCCTACAATGAGCAGTTCTTC. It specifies CSSDASNSYNEQFF.

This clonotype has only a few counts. CDR3 region: CASSPGLTNNEQFF. Written as DNA, the CDR3 is TGTGCCAGCAGCCCGGGGCTGACTAACAATGAGCAGTTCTTC. The rearrangement uses TRBV28 and TRBJ2-1; D possibly matches TRBD1 or TRBD2 (5 bases each). The CDR3 covers 14 residues. V lost 6 bases and J lost 5, with 14 bases in between. The germline V gene has CDR1 MDHEN and CDR2 SYDVKM.

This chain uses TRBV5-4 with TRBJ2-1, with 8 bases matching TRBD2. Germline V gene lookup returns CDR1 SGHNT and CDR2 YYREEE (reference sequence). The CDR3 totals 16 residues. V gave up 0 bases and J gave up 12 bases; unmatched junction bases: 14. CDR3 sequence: CASSLGVGLADVGQFF. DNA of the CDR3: TGTGCCAGCAGCTTGGGGGTTGGACTAGCCGATGTCGGGCAGTTCTTC.

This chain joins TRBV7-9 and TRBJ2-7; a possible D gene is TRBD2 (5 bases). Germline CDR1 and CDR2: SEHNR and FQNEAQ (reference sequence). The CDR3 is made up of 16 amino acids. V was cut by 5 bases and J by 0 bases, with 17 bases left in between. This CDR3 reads CASSSPTGRSSYEQYF. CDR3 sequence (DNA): TGTGCCAGCAGCAGCCCGACGGGGAGAAGCTCCTACGAGCAGTACTTC.

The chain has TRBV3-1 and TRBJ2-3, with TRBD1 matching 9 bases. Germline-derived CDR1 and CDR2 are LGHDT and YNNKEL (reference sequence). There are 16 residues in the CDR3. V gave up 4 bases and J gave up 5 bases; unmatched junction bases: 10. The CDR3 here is CASSPGQGRSIDTQYF. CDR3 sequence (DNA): TGTGCCAGCAGCCCCGGACAGGGGAGGAGTATAGATACGCAGTATTTT.

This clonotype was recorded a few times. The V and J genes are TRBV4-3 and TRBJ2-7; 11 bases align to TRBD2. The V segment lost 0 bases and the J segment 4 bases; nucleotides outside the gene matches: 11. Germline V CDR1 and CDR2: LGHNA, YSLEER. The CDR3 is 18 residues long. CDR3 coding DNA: TGCGCCAGCAGCCAAGATTTACCGGGACTAGCGGCAACATACGAGCAGTACTTC. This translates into CASSQDLPGLAATYEQYF.

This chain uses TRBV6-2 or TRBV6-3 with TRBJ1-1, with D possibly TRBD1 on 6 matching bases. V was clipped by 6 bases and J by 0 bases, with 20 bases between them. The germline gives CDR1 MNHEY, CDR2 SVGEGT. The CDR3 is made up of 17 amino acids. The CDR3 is CASSTGQGSNMNTEAFF. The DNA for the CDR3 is TGTGCCAGCAGCACTGGGCAGGGGAGTAACATGAACACTGAAGCTTTCTTT.

In DNA form, the CDR3 reads TGCAGTGCTAGAAGGGACGGATACGAGCAGTACTTC. This sequence encodes CSARRDGYEQYF. The rearrangement joins TRBV20-1 to TRBJ2-7; D may be TRBD1 or TRBD2 (5 bases each). This CDR3 has 12 residues. Trimming took 2 bases from V and 4 from J, leaving 9 bases between them. Looked up from germline, CDR1 is DFQATT and CDR2 is SNEGSKA (reference sequence).

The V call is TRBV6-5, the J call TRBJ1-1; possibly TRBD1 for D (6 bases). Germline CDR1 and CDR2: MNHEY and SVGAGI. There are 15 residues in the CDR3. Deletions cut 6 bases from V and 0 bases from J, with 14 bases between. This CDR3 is CASSPKGGMNTEAFF. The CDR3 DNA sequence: TGTGCCAGCAGCCCAAAGGGGGGGATGAACACTGAAGCTTTCTTT.

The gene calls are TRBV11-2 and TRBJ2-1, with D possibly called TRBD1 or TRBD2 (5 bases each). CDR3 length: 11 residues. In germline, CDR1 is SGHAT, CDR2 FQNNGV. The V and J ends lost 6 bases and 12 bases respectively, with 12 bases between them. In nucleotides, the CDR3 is TGTGCCAGCAGGCGAGGGGCTGGGCAGTTCTTC. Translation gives CASRRGAGQFF.

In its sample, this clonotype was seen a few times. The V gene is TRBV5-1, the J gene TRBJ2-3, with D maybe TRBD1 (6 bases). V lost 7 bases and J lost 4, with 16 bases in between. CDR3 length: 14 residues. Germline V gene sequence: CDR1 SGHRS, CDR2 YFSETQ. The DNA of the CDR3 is TGCGCCAGCGGGCAGGGGTCAGGCGCAGATACGCAGTATTTT. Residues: CASGQGSGADTQYF.

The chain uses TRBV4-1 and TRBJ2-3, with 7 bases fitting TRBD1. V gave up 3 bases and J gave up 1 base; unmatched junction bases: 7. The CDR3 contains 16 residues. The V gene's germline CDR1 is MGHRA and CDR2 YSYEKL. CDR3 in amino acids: CASSQLDRAGTDTQYF. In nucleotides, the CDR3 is TGCGCCAGCAGCCAGTTAGACAGGGCGGGCACAGATACGCAGTATTTT.

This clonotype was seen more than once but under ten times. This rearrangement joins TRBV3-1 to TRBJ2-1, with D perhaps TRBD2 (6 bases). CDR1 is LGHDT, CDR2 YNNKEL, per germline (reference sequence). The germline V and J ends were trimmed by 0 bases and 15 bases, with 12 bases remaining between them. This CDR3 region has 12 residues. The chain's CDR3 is CASSQEWRRVFF. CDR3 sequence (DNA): TGTGCCAGCAGCCAAGAGTGGCGGAGGGTGTTCTTC.

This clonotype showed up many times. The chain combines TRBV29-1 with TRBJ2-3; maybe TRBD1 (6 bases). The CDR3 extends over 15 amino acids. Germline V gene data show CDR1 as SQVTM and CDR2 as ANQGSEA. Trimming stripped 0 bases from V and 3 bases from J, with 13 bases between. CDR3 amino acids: CSVEDPGGWTDTQYF. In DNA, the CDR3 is TGCAGCGTTGAAGACCCTGGGGGCTGGACAGATACGCAGTATTTT.

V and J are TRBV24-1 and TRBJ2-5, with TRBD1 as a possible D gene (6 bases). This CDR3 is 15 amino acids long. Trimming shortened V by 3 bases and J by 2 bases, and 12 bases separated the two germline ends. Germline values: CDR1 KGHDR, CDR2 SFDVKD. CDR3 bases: TGTGCCACCAGTGATCACGGACAGACGCAAGAGACCCAGTACTTC. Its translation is CATSDHGQTQETQYF.

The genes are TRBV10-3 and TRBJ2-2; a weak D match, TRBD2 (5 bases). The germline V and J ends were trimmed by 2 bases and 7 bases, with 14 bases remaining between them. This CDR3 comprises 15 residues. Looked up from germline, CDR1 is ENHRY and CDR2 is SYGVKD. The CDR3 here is CAISEVPAGDGELFF. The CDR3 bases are TGTGCCATCAGTGAGGTCCCTGCGGGCGACGGGGAGCTGTTTTTT.

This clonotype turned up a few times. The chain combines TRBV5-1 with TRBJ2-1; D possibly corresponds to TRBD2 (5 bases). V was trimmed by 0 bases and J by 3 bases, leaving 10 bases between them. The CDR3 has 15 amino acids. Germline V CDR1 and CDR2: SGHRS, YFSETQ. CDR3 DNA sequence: TGCGCCAGCAGCTTGGTACCGGGGAACTACAATGAGCAGTTCTTC. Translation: CASSLVPGNYNEQFF. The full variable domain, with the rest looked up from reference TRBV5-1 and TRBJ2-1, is KAGVTQTPRYLIKTRGQQVTLSCSPISGHRSVSWYQQTPGQGLQFLFEYFSETQRNKGNFPGRFSGRQFSNSRSEMNVSTLELGDSALYLCASSLVPGNYNEQFFGPGTRLTVL.

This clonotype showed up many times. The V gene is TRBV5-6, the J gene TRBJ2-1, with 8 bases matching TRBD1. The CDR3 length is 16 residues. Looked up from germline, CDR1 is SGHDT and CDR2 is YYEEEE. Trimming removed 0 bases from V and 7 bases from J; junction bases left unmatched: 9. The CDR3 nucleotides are TGTGCCAGCAGCTTGGATCCGGGACAGGCCGTGAATGAGCAGTTCTTC. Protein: CASSLDPGQAVNEQFF.

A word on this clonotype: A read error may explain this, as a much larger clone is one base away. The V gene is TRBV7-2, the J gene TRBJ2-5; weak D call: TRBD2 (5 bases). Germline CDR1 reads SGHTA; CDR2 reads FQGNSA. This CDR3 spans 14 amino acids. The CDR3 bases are TGTGCCAGCAGCTTAGGGAGCGGTCAAGGGACCCAGTACTTC. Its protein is CASSLGSGQGTQYF.

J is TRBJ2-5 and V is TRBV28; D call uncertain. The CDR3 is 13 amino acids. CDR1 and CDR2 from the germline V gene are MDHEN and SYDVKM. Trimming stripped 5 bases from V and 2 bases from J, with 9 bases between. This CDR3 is CASSTTPQETQYF. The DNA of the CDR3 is TGTGCCAGCAGTACAACTCCTCAAGAGACCCAGTACTTC.

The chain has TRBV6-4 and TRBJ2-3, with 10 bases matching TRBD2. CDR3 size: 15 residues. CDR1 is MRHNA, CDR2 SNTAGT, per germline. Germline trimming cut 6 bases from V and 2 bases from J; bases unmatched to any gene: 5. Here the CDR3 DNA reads TGTGCCAGCAGAGCCGGGACTAGCGCCACAGATACGCAGTATTTT. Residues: CASRAGTSATDTQYF.

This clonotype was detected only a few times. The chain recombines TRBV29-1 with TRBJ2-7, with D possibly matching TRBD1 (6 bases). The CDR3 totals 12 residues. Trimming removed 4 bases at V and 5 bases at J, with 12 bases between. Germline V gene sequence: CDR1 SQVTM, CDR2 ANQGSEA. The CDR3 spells CSVAVGGDEQYF. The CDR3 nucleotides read TGCAGCGTTGCGGTAGGGGGTGACGAGCAGTACTTC.

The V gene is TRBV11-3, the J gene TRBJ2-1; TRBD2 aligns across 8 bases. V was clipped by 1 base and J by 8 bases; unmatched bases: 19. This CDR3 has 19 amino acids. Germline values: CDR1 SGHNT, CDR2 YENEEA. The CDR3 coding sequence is TGTGCCAGCAGCTTAGGGGTAGGGGCGGGAGGTATGGCTTCGGATGAGCAGTTCTTC. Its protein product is CASSLGVGAGGMASDEQFF.

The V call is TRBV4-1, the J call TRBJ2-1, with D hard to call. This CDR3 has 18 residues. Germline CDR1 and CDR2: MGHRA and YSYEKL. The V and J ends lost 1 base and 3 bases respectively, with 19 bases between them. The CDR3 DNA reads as TGCGCCAGCAGCCAAGTTCCCTCGAATGACGGGTTCTACAATGAGCAGTTCTTC. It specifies CASSQVPSNDGFYNEQFF.

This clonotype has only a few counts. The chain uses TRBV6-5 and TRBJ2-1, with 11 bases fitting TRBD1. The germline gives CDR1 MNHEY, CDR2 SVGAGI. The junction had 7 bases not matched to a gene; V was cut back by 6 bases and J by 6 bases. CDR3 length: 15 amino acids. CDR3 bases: TGTGCCAGCAGCACCGGACAGGGGGCGTTCAATGAGCAGTTCTTC. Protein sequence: CASSTGQGAFNEQFF.